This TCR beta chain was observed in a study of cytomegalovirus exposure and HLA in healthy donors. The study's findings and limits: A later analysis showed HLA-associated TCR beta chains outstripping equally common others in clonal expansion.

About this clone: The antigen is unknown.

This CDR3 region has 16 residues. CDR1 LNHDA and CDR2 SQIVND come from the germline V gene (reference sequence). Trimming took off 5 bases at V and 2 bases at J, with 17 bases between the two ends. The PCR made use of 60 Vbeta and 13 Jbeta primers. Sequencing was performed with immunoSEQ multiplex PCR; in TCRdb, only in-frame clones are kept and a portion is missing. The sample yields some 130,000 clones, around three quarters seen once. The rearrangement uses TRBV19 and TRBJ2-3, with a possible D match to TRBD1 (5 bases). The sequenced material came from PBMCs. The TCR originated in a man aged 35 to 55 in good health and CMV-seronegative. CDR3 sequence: CASSAAGRVSTDTQYF. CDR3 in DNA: TGTGCCAGTAGTGCCGCAGGCAGGGTCTCCACAGATACGCAGTATTTT.